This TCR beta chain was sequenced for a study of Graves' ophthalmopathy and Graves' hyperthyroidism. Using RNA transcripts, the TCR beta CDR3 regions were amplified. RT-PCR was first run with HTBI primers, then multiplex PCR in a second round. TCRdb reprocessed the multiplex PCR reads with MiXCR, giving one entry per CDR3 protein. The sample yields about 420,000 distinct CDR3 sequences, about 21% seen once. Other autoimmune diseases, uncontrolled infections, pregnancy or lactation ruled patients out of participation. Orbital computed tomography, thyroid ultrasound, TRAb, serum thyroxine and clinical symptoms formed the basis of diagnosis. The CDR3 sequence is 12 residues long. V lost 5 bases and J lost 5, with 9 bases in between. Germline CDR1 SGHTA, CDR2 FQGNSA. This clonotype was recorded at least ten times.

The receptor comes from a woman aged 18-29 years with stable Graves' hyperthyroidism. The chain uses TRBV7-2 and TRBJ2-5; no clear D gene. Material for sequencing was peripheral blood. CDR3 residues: CASSSQGETQYF. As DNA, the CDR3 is TGTGCCAGCAGCAGCCAAGGGGAGACCCAGTACTTC.